This T cell receptor beta chain was sequenced for a study of T-cell reconstitution after alpha-beta-depleted transplantation in children. The study's findings and limits: Reportedly, alpha-beta T cells present about two months post-transplant originated from several hundred expanded clones of graft origin. In some patients, recipient T cells and intrathymic progenitors surviving conditioning explained high day-60 diversity. T cells produced anew were the main source of T-cell counts and diversity one year after transplant.

Germline V CDR1 and CDR2: LGHDT, YNNKEL (reference sequence). The CDR3 totals 15 residues. Trimming took 6 bases from V and 1 from J, leaving 15 bases between them. The TCRbeta library incorporated unique molecular identifiers. TCRdb reprocessed the PCR reads via MiXCR and lists one record per CDR3 protein. The sample has about 440,000 distinct CDR3 sequences; about 45% are singletons. Note on this clonotype: Its matching antigen is unknown.

The sequence derives from a girl aged 2 to 10 with aplastic anemia, due to receive a stem cell transplant. Sequencing used PBMCs, obtained before TCRalphabeta/CD19-depleted stem cell transplant. This sequence joins TRBV3-1 and TRBJ1-1; D is unresolved. The CDR3 region has the DNA TGTGCCAGCAGTCCCGGGGAGAGGGAGAACACTGAAGCTTTCTTT. This encodes CASSPGERENTEAFF.